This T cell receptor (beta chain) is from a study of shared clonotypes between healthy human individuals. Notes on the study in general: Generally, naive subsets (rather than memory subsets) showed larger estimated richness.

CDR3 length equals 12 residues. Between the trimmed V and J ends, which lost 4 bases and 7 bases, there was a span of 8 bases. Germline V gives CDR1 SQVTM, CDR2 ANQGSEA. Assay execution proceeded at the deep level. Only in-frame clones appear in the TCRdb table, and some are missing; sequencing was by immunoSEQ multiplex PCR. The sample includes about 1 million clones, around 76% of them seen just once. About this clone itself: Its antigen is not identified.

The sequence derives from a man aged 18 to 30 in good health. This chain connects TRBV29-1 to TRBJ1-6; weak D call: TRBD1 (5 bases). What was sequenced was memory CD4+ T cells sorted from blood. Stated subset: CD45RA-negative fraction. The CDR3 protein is CSVVTANSPLHF. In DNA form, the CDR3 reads TGCAGCGTTGTGACAGCGAATTCACCCCTCCACTTT.